These 23 T cell receptor beta chains were all obtained from the same sample, sequenced in a study of CD8 T cells in ankylosing spondylitis. No antigen has been identified for these receptors. MiXCR was run by TCRdb on the 5' RACE reads, yielding one entry per CDR3 protein. The sample shows a few hundred thousand distinct CDR3 sequences, 12% of them seen only once. Study-wide points: Ankylosing spondylitis blood appeared to carry a characteristic TCR beta motif of fewer than 10 highly homologous variants.

Sequencing was carried out using blood, either unsorted or a sorted T cell fraction (not recorded which). These receptor sequences come from a male donor with ankylosing spondylitis.

Only a few counts were recorded for this clonotype. The V gene is TRBV3-1, the J gene TRBJ1-5; D is uncertain. This CDR3 comprises 13 residues. The V gene's germline CDR1 is LGHDT and CDR2 YNNKEL (reference sequence). Trimming took 4 bases from V and 4 from J, leaving 8 bases between them. Written as DNA, the CDR3 is TGTGCCAGCAGCCTGACAAAGAATCAGCCCCAGCATTTT. It is translated as CASSLTKNQPQHF.

Ten or more counts support this clonotype. V and J are TRBV20-1 and TRBJ2-4; D is undetermined. Deletions cut 0 bases from V and 0 bases from J, with 12 bases between. Germline loops: CDR1 DFQATT, CDR2 SNEGSKA (reference sequence). The CDR3 is 16 amino acids. The CDR3 bases are TGCAGTGCTAGAGATTGGGGTGATCTAGCCAAAAACATTCAGTACTTC. This codes for CSARDWGDLAKNIQYF.

This clonotype was seen many times. The V gene is TRBV10-3, the J gene TRBJ1-4; the D gene is possibly TRBD1 (5 bases). The ends were cut back, 10 bases at V and 3 bases at J, with 15 bases in the middle. The germline CDR1 and CDR2 sequences are ENHRY and SYGVKD. This CDR3 has 14 residues. DNA for the CDR3: TGTGCCACCAAAGACTCAGGGCCTAATGAAAAACTGTTTTTT. Translating gives CATKDSGPNEKLFF.

The table lists this clonotype with a few counts. The chain is built from TRBV6-6 and TRBJ1-2, with a weak D call TRBD1 (6 bases). The CDR3 is made up of 12 amino acids. Germline V gives CDR1 MNHNY, CDR2 SVGAGI (reference sequence). Trimming pared 6 bases from V and 8 bases from J, leaving 13 bases between. The CDR3 DNA follows: TGTGCCAGCAGCACAGGGTATGAAGGCTACACCTTC. Its translation: CASSTGYEGYTF.

A few counts support this clonotype. The J gene is TRBJ2-5, the V gene TRBV7-2, with D possibly matching TRBD1 (6 bases). The V end lost 10 bases, the J end lost 5 bases, and 23 bases lay between the germline ends. In germline, CDR1 is SGHTA, CDR2 FQGNSA. The CDR3 loop spans 15 amino acids. DNA for the CDR3: TGTGCCACTGCTAACAGGGTGTCGGAAGGCGAGACCCAGTACTTC. Amino acids: CATANRVSEGETQYF.

This clonotype has just a few counts. The J gene is TRBJ1-2, the V gene TRBV3-1, with no clear D. Trimming took off 0 bases at V and 4 bases at J, with 15 bases between the two ends. The V gene's germline CDR1 is LGHDT and CDR2 YNNKEL (reference sequence). The CDR3 length is 16 residues. For the CDR3, the DNA is TGTGCCAGCAGCCAAGATCTTAAGGAGGTCGTCTATGGCTACACCTTC. Protein: CASSQDLKEVVYGYTF.

The chain has TRBV15 and TRBJ2-5, with D perhaps matching TRBD1 or TRBD2 (5 bases each). V gave up 1 base and J gave up 5 bases, with 14 bases separating them. Germline CDR1 is LNHNV and CDR2 is YYDKDF (reference sequence). The length of the CDR3 is 15 residues. CDR3 region: CATSRALGEGETQYF. CDR3 nucleotides: TGTGCCACCAGCAGAGCGCTGGGGGAAGGTGAGACCCAGTACTTC.

This clonotype has only a few counts. This chain uses TRBV3-1 with TRBJ2-3; TRBD2 matches 9 bases. The V and J ends lost 0 bases and 7 bases, in that order; junction bases with no gene match: 14. From germline, CDR1 is LGHDT and CDR2 YNNKEL (reference sequence). The CDR3 is 18 residues long. CDR3 amino acids: CASSQDQSGRPAGYTQYF. CDR3 sequence (DNA): TGTGCCAGCAGCCAAGATCAAAGCGGGAGGCCGGCCGGTTATACGCAGTATTTT.

There are a few counts of this clonotype. The chain combines TRBV5-1 with TRBJ2-2, with 9 bases aligning to TRBD2. The trim removed 6 bases at V and 5 bases at J, leaving 8 bases unmatched. CDR1 SGHRS and CDR2 YFSETQ come from the germline V gene. This CDR3 contains 15 residues. CDR3 amino acids: CASTAGGARTGELFF. The CDR3 coding sequence is TGCGCCAGCACCGCGGGAGGGGCTCGGACCGGGGAGCTGTTTTTT. Variable domain in full (rest from reference TRBV5-1 and TRBJ2-2): KAGVTQTPRYLIKTRGQQVTLSCSPISGHRSVSWYQQTPGQGLQFLFEYFSETQRNKGNFPGRFSGRQFSNSRSEMNVSTLELGDSALYLCASTAGGARTGELFFGEGSRLTVL.

The table lists this clonotype with a few counts. V and J are TRBV5-6 and TRBJ2-1; TRBD2 matches 10 bases. Trimming took 2 bases from V and 4 from J; bases not matched to a gene: 3. CDR1 SGHDT and CDR2 YYEEEE come from the germline V gene. The CDR3 has 15 amino acids. The CDR3 DNA reads TGTGCCAGCAGCTTCTCTAGCGGGAGATACAATGAGCAGTTCTTC. It is translated as CASSFSSGRYNEQFF.

This clonotype was seen at least ten times. The chain carries TRBV5-6 and TRBJ2-1; weak D call: TRBD2 (6 bases). CDR3 length: 14 amino acids. CDR1 and CDR2 from the germline V gene are SGHDT and YYEEEE. V lost 3 bases to trimming and J lost 2 bases, with 9 bases between them. CDR3 sequence (DNA): TGTGCCAGCAGCTGGGACTTTACCTACAATGAGCAGTTCTTC. It is translated as CASSWDFTYNEQFF.

This chain links TRBV4-2 with TRBJ2-1, with TRBD2 matching 10 bases. Trimming removed 2 bases from V and 6 bases from J; junction bases left unmatched: 4. This CDR3 has 15 residues. CDR1 and CDR2 from the germline V gene are LGHNA and YNFKEQ. The CDR3 coding sequence is TGTGCCAGCAGCCAACTAGCGGGAGATCTCAATGAGCAGTTCTTC. Translating gives CASSQLAGDLNEQFF.

This clonotype was found a few times. The V gene is TRBV12-5, the J gene TRBJ2-1; D possibly corresponds to TRBD2 (7 bases). The CDR3 sequence is 16 residues long. Trimming left V 5 bases short and J 6 bases short, with 20 bases between. Germline V CDR1 and CDR2: LGHNT, FRNRAP. The CDR3 DNA follows: TGTGCTAGTGGTCCCCGATCCGGAGGGGGGGTCAATGAGCAGTTCTTC. Protein product: CASGPRSGGGVNEQFF.

A few counts support this clonotype. The chain joins TRBV3-1 to TRBJ1-1; D is uncertain. Germline V gene lookup returns CDR1 LGHDT and CDR2 YNNKEL (reference sequence). The germline V and J ends were trimmed by 3 bases and 0 bases, with 8 bases remaining between them. CDR3 size: 14 residues. The CDR3 DNA follows: TGTGCCAGCAGCCATTCGGATATGAACACTGAAGCTTTCTTT. Translating it yields CASSHSDMNTEAFF.

This clonotype occurred many times. The chain combines TRBV5-1 with TRBJ1-4; D remains unclear. Germline loops: CDR1 SGHRS, CDR2 YFSETQ. This CDR3 has 15 residues. V gave up 3 bases and J gave up 0 bases, with 9 bases separating them. In DNA, the CDR3 is TGCGCCAGCAGCTCAAACAGTGCAACTAATGAAAAACTGTTTTTT. Its protein is CASSSNSATNEKLFF.

V and J are TRBV14 and TRBJ2-3, with D possibly TRBD1 on 6 matching bases. Trimming removed 0 bases at V and 2 bases at J, with 15 bases between. CDR1 and CDR2 from the germline V gene are SGHDN and FVKESK. The CDR3 extends over 17 amino acids. CDR3 amino acids: CASSQEGVGQITDTQYF. Written as DNA, the CDR3 is TGTGCCAGCAGCCAAGAAGGGGTAGGACAGATCACAGATACGCAGTATTTT.

This clonotype turned up a few times. The chain has TRBV11-2 and TRBJ2-7; 8 bases map to TRBD1. J was trimmed by 1 base and V by 5 bases; bases with no gene match: 4. There are 14 residues in the CDR3. CDR1 is SGHAT, CDR2 FQNNGV, per germline. The CDR3 coding sequence is TGTGCCAGCAGCAGACAGGGGCCTTCCTACGAGCAGTACTTC. Its protein product is CASSRQGPSYEQYF. Together with reference TRBV11-2 and TRBJ2-7, the CDR3 gives the full variable domain: EAGVAQSPRYKIIEKRQSVAFWCNPISGHATLYWYQQILGQGPKLLIQFQNNGVVDDSQLPKDRFSAERLKGVDSTLKIQPAKLEDSAVYLCASSRQGPSYEQYFGPGTRLTVT.

The table lists this clonotype with many counts. The gene calls are TRBV20-1 and TRBJ1-4; D gene uncertain. Germline loops: CDR1 DFQATT, CDR2 SNEGSKA (reference sequence). The CDR3 covers 13 residues. Deletions cut 7 bases from V and 0 bases from J, with 9 bases between. For the CDR3, the DNA is TGCAGTGTCCTACTCGCAACTAATGAAAAACTGTTTTTT. It codes for CSVLLATNEKLFF.

This clonotype was seen at least ten times. This CDR3 is CASSLGKTSGIYEQYV. The CDR3 coding sequence is TGTGCCAGCAGTTTAGGCAAGACTAGCGGTATCTACGAGCAGTACGTC. The J gene is TRBJ2-7, the V gene TRBV28, with 9 bases matching TRBD2. CDR1 and CDR2 (germline): MDHEN, SYDVKM. CDR3 length: 16 amino acids. V gave up 2 bases and J gave up 3 bases; unmatched junction bases: 8.

This clonotype was counted ten times or more. The V and J genes are TRBV5-1 and TRBJ2-7, with 7 bases fitting TRBD1. V gave up 5 bases and J gave up 0 bases; unmatched junction bases: 14. The CDR3 is 17 amino acids. The germline gives CDR1 SGHRS, CDR2 YFSETQ. CDR3 sequence reads: CASRGQQPFRSSYEQYF. The CDR3 DNA is TGCGCCAGCAGGGGACAGCAACCTTTTAGGAGCTCCTACGAGCAGTACTTC.

The J gene is TRBJ2-3, the V gene TRBV11-2; D possibly corresponds to TRBD1 (5 bases). V was trimmed by 5 bases and J by 4 bases, leaving 13 bases between them. Germline lookup yields CDR1 SGHAT and CDR2 FQNNGV. This CDR3 spans 14 amino acids. This CDR3 is CASSPAGPADTQYF. CDR3 nucleotides: TGTGCCAGCAGCCCAGCAGGGCCGGCAGATACGCAGTATTTT.

The sample holds many counts of this clonotype. The chain joins TRBV20-1 to TRBJ2-1, with 7 bases fitting TRBD1. The CDR3 is made up of 14 amino acids. In germline, CDR1 is DFQATT, CDR2 SNEGSKA (reference sequence). V dropped 3 bases and J dropped 5; count of bases not matched to a gene: 7. The CDR3 spells CSASLRQGHNEQFF. In nucleotides, the CDR3 is TGCAGTGCTAGTCTTCGACAGGGACACAATGAGCAGTTCTTC.

The chain uses TRBV27 and TRBJ2-1; TRBD2 might be the D (6 bases). Per the germline V gene, CDR1 is MNHEY and CDR2 is SMNVEV (reference sequence). This CDR3 has 15 amino acids. Trimming left V 4 bases short and J 0 bases short, with 10 bases between. The CDR3 bases are TGTGCCAGCAGTTGGGACTTGAGCTCCTACAATGAGCAGTTCTTC. Its protein product is CASSWDLSSYNEQFF.